This T cell receptor (beta chain) was found in a study of blood T cell repertoires in COVID-19. About the study: Whether acute or convalescent, the COVID-19 samples came from the United States, Italy and Spain. T cells, B-cell-depleted T cells, or PBMCs provided the cDNA or gDNA that served as material.

From germline, CDR1 is LNHDA and CDR2 SQIVND (reference sequence). The CDR3 runs 14 residues. The trim removed 6 bases at V and 4 bases at J, leaving 8 bases unmatched. Original handling: For nucleated cells, counts were estimated from reference gene primer amplification. Clones were read by immunoSEQ multiplex PCR, and TCRdb kept only the in-frame ones, dropping some. That table furnishes V, J and clone size, whereas the DNA furnished D and trimming. In the table there are 310,000 or so clones, roughly 90% of which are singletons. Material: peripheral blood. This TCR came from a woman aged 45-60 years with active or convalescent COVID-19. The chain couples TRBV19 to TRBJ2-5, with 7 bases matching TRBD2. The CDR3 DNA sequence: TGTGCCAGTAGGGGGACTAACAGCCCAGAGACCCAGTACTTC. Amino acids: CASRGTNSPETQYF.